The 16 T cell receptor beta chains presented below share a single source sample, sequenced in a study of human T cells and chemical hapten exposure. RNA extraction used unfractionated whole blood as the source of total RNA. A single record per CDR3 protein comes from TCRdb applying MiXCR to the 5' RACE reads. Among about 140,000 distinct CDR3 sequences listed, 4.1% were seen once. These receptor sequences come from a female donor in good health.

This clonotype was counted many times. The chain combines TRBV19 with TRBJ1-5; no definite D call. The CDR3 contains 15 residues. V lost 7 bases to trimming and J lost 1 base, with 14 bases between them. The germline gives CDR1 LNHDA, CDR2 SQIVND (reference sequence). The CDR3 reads CASNVVTPSNQPQHF. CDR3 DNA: TGTGCCAGTAACGTGGTAACACCCAGCAATCAGCCCCAGCATTTT.

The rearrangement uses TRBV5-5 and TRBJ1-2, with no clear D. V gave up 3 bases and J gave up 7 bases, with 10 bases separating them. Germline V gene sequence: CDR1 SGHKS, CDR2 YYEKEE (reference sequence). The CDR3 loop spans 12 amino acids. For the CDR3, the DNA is TGTGCCAGCAGCTGTAGCGCCTCTGGCTACACCTTC. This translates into CASSCSASGYTF.

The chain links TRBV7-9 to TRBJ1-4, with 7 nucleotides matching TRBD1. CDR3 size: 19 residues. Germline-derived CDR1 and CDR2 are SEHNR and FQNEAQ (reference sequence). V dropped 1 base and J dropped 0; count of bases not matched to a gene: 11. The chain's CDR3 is CASSLDNRGGGATNEKLFF. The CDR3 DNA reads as TGTGCCAGCAGCTTAGACAACAGGGGCGGTGGAGCAACTAATGAAAAACTGTTTTTT.

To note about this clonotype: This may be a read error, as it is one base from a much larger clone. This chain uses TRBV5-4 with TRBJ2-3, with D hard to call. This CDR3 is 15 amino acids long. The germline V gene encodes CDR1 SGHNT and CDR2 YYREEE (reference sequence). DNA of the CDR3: TGTGCCAGCAGCTTCGGCGGACCATGCACAGATTCGCAGTATTTT. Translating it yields CASSFGGPCTDSQYF.

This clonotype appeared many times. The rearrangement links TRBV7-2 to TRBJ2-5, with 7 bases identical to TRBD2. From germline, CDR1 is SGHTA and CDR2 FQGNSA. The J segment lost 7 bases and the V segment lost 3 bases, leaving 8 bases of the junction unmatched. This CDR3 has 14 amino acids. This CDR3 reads CASSFSVGGGTQYF. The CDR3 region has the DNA TGTGCCAGCAGCTTCTCGGTGGGCGGGGGGACCCAGTACTTC.

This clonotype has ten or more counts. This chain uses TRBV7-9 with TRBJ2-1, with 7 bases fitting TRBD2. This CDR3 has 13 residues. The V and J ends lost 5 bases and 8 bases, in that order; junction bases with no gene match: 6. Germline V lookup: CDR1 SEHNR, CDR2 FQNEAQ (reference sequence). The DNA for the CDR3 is TGTGCCAGCAGCGACCGGACTAGATATGAGCAGTTCTTC. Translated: CASSDRTRYEQFF.

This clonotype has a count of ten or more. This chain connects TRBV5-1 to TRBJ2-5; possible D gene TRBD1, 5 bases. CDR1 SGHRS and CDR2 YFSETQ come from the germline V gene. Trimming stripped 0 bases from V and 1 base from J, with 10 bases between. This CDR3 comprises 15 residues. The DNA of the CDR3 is TGCGCCAGCAGCTTGGTGGGCAGGGCCCAAGAGACCCAGTACTTC. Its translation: CASSLVGRAQETQYF.

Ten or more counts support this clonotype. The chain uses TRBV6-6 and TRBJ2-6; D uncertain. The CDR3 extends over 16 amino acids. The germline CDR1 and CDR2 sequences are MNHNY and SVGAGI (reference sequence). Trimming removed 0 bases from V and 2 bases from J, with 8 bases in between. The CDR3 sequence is CASSYSTGAGANVLTF. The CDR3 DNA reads TGTGCCAGCAGTTACTCGACGGGTGCTGGGGCCAACGTCCTGACTTTC.

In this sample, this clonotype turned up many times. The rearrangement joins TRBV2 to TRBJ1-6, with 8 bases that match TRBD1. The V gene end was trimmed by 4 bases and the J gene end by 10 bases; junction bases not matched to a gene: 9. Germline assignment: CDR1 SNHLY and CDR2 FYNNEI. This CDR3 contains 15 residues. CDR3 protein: CASSARQGARSPLHF. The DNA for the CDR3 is TGTGCCAGCAGTGCACGGCAGGGGGCTCGATCACCCCTCCACTTT.

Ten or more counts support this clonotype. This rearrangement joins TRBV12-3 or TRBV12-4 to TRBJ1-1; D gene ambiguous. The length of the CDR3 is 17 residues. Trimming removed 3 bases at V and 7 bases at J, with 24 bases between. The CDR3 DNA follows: TGTGCCAGCAGTTTCGTGTCAGGCATGCCTGGGGAGGATGAAGCTTTCTTT. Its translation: CASSFVSGMPGEDEAFF.

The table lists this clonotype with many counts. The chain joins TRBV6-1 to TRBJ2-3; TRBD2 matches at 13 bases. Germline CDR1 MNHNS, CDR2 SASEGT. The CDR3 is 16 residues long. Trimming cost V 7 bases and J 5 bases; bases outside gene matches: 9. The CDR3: CASKRTSGGLGDTQYF. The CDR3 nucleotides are TGTGCCAGCAAACGGACTAGCGGGGGTCTCGGAGATACGCAGTATTTT.

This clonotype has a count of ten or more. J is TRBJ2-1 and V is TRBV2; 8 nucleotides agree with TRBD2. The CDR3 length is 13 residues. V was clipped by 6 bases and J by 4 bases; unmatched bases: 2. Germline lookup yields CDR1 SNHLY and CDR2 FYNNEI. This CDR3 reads CASRVAGYNEQFF. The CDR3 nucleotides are TGTGCCAGCAGGGTAGCGGGGTACAATGAGCAGTTCTTC.

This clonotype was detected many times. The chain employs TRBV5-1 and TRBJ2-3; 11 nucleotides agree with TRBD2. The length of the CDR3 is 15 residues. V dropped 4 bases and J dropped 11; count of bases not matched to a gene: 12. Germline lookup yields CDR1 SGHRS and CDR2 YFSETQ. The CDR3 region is CASSPGVAGGQEQYF. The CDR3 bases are TGCGCCAGCAGCCCCGGGGTAGCGGGGGGGCAAGAGCAGTATTTT.

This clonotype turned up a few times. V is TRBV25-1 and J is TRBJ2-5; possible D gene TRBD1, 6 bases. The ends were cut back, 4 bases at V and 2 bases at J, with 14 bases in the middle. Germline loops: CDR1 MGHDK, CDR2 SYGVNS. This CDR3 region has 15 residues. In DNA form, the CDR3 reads TGTGCCAGCAGTGCCCCAGGACAGATACAAGAGACCCAGTACTTC. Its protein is CASSAPGQIQETQYF.

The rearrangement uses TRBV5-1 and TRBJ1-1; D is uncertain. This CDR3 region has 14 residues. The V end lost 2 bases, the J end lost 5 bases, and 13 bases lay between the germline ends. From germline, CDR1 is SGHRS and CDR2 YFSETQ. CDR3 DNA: TGCGCCAGCAGCTTTGCGGGCGGGAGGACTGAAGCTTTCTTT. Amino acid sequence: CASSFAGGRTEAFF.

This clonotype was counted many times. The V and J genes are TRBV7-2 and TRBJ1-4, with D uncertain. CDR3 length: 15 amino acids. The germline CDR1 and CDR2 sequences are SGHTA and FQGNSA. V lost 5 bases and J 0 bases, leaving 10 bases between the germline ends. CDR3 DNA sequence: TGTGCCAGCAGCCGAGCGGCTGCAACTAATGAAAAACTGTTTTTT. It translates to CASSRAAATNEKLFF.